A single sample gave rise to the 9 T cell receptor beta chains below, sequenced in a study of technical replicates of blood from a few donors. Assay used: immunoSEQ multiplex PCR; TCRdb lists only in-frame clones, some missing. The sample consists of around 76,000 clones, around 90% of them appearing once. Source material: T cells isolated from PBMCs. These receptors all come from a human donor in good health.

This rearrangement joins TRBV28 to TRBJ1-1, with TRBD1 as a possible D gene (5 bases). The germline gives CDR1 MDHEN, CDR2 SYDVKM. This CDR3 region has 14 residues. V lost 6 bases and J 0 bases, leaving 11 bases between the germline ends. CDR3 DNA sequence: TGTGCCAGCAGCCCAGGGCTTATGAACACTGAAGCTTTCTTT. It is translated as CASSPGLMNTEAFF. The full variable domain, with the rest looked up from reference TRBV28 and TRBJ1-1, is DVKVTQSSRYLVKRTGEKVFLECVQDMDHENMFWYRQDPGLGLRLIYFSYDVKMKEKGDIPEGYSVSREKKERFSLILESASTNQTSMYLCASSPGLMNTEAFFGQGTRLTVV.

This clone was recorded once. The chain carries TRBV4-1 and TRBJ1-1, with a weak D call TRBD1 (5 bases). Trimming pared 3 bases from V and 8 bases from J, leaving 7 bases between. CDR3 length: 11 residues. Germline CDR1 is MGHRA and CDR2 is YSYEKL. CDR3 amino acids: CASSQTEEAFF. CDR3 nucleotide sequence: TGCGCCAGCAGCCAGACAGAGGAAGCTTTCTTT.

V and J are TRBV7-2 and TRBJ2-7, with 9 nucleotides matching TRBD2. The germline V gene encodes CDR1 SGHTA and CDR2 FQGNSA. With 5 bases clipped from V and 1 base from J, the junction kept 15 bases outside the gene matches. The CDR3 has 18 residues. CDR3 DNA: TGTGCCAGCAGCCCCGATCCGTTTAGCGGGAGTCTATCCTACGAGCAGTACTTC. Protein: CASSPDPFSGSLSYEQYF.

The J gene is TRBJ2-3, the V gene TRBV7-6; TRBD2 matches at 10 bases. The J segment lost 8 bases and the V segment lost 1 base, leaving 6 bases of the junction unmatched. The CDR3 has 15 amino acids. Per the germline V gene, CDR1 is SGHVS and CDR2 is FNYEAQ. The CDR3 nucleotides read TGTGCCAGCAGCTTAGGGCTAGCGGGAGACGGTACGCAGTATTTT. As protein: CASSLGLAGDGTQYF.

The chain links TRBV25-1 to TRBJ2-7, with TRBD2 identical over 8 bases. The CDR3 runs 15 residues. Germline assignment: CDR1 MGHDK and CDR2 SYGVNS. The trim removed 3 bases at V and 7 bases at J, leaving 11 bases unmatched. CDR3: CASSESGGPGEEQYF. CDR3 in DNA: TGTGCCAGCAGTGAGTCGGGAGGGCCGGGGGAGGAGCAGTACTTC.

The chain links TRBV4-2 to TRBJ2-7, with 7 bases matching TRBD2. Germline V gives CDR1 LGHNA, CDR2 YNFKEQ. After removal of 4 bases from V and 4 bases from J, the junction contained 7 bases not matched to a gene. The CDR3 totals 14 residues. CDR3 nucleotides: TGTGCCAGCAGCCCGCCAGCGGGGAATTACGAGCAGTACTTC. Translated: CASSPPAGNYEQYF.

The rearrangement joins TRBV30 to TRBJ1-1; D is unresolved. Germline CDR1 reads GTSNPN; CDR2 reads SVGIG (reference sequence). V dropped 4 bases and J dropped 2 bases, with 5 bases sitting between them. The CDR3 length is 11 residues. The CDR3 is CAWNRNTEAFF. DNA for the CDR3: TGTGCCTGGAACAGAAACACTGAAGCTTTCTTT. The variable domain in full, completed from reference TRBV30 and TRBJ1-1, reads SQTIHQWPATLVQPVGSPLSLECTVEGTSNPNLYWYRQAAGRGLQLLFYSVGIGQISSEVPQNLSASRPQDRQFILSSKKLLLSDSGFYLCAWNRNTEAFFGQGTRLTVV.

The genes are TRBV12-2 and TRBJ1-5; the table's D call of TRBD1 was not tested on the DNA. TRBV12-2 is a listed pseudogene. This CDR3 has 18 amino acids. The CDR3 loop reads CASRFTDSSVPPSQPQHF. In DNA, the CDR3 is TGTGCAAGTCGCTTTACGGACAGTTCCGTCCCCCCGTCGCAGCCCCAGCATTTT.

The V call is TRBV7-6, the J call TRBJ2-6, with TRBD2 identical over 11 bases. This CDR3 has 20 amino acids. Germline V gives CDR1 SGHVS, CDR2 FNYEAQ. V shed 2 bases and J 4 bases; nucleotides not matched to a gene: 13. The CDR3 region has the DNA TGTGCCAGCAGCTTAAGGCCGGATACTAGCGGGAGTACCGGGGCCAACGTCCTGACTTTC. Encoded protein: CASSLRPDTSGSTGANVLTF. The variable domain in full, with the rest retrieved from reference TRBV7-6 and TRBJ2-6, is GAGVSQSPRYKVTKRGQDVALRCDPISGHVSLYWYRQALGQGPEFLTYFNYEAQQDKSGLPNDRFSAERPEGSISTLTIQRTEQRDSAMYRCASSLRPDTSGSTGANVLTFGAGSRLTVL.